This TCR beta chain was identified in a study of control samples from healthy donors and cancer patients. Germline V gene data show CDR1 as LNHDA and CDR2 as SQIVND (reference sequence). V was clipped by 1 base and J by 8 bases, with 14 bases between them. The CDR3 runs to 14 residues. Assay used: immunoSEQ multiplex PCR; TCRdb lists only in-frame clones, some missing. Of fewer than 150,000 clones detected, approximately 90% appear once; the ten largest clones hold around 8.9%. The receptor was isolated from a man younger than 35 in good health. The V and J genes are TRBV19 and TRBJ1-2; a weak D match, TRBD1 (6 bases). The source material was blood. CDR3 DNA sequence: TGTGCCAGTAGTATAGCGGGGGCGACCCACGGCTACACCTTC. Amino acid sequence: CASSIAGATHGYTF.